This T cell receptor beta chain was sequenced during a study of CD8 T cells in ankylosing spondylitis. The study, taken as a whole, reports: What seemed typical of ankylosing spondylitis blood was a TCR beta motif built from about 8 highly homologous variants. Disease-linked clones reportedly showed significant enrichment in matched ankylosing spondylitis synovial fluid.

V lost 5 bases and J 5 bases, leaving 13 bases between the germline ends. Germline values: CDR1 SGHAT, CDR2 FQNNGV. This CDR3 has 14 residues. In its sample, this clonotype was seen a few times. Its antigen is not identified. MiXCR was run by TCRdb on the 5' RACE reads, yielding one entry per CDR3 protein. The sample yields 700,000 to 1,000,000 distinct CDR3 sequences, approximately 12% seen once. V usage is TRBV11-2 and J usage is TRBJ2-1; D ambiguous. Sequenced sample: blood, either unsorted or a sorted T cell fraction (not recorded which). The source of this sequence is a male donor with ankylosing spondylitis. DNA of the CDR3: TGTGCCAGCAGCCCGCGTTGGGCGGACAATGAGCAGTTCTTC. Encoded protein: CASSPRWADNEQFF.